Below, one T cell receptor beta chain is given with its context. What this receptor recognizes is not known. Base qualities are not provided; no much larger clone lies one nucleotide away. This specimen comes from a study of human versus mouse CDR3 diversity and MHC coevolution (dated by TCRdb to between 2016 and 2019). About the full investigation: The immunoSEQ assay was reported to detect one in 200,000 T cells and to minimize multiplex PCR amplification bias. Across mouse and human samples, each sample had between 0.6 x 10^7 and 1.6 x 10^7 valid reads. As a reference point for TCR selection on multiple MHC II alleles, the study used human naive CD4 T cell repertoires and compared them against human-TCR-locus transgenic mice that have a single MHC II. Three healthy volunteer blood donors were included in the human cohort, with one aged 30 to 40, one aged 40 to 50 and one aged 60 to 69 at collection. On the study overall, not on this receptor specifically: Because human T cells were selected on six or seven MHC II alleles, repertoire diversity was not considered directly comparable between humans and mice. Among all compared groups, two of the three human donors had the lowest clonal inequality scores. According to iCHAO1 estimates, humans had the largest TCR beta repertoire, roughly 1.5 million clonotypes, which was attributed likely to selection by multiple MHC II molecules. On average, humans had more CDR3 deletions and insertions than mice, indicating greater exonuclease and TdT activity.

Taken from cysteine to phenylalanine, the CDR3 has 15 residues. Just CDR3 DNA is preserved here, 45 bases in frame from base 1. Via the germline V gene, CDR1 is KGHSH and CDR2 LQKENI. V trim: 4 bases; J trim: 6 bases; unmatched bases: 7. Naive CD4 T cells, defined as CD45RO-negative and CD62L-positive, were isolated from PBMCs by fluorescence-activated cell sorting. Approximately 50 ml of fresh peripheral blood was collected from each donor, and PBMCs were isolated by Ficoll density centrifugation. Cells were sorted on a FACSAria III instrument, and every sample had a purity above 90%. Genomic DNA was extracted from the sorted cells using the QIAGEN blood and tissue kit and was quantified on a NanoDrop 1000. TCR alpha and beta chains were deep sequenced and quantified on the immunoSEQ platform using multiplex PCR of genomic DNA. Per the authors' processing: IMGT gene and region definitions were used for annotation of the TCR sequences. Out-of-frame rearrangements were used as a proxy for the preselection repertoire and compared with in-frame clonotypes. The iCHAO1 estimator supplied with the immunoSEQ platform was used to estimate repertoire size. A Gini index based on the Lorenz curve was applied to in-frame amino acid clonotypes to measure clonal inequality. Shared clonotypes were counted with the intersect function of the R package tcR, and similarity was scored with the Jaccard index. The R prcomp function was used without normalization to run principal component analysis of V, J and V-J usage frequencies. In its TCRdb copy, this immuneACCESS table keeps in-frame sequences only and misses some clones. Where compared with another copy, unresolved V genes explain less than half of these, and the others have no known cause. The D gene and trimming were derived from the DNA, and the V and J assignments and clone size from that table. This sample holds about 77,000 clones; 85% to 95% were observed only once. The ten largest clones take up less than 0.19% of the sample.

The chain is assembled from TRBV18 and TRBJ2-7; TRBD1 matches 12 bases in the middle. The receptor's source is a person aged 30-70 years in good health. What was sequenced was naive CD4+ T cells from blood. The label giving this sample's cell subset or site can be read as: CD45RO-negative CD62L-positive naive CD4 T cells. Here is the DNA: TGTGCCAGCTCACTTACCGGGACAGGGGGCCTCGAGCAGTACTTC. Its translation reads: CASSLTGTGGLEQYF.